This T cell receptor (beta chain) was retrieved from a study of blood T cell repertoires in COVID-19. Overall study context: The United States, Italy and Spain were the sources of the acute and convalescent COVID-19 samples. Nucleic acid was either cDNA or gDNA, and it came from T cells, B-cell-depleted T cells, or PBMCs.

Trimming took 0 bases from V and 13 from J, leaving 27 bases between them. CDR1 is LGHNA, CDR2 YNFKEQ, per germline. The length of the CDR3 is 17 residues. As processed by the authors: Reference gene primer amplification yielded estimated nucleated cell counts. The method was immunoSEQ multiplex PCR; TCRdb's version includes in-frame clones alone and lacks a portion of them. V, J and clone size derive from that table, while D and trimming were established from the DNA sequence. In the table there are around 250,000 clones, 90% of which are singletons. Those enrolled in Seattle joined during active infection and were followed longitudinally afterward.

V gene TRBV4-2 combines with J gene TRBJ1-1; D not resolved. The specimen was peripheral blood. The sequence was collected from a woman aged 55-70 years with COVID-19, enrolled during active disease. Written as DNA, the CDR3 is TGTGCCAGCAGCCAAGACAGGAGGGATTTCGGATACCGAAGCTATTTCTTT. This encodes CASSQDRRDFGYRSYFF.